This TCR beta chain was captured in a study of cytomegalovirus exposure and HLA in healthy donors. Whole-study findings and limits: It was taken for granted in presence/absence analyses that sequencing depth across donors was roughly uniform. Both high specificity and high sensitivity reportedly marked the classifier's diagnosis of cytomegalovirus status.

In the case of this clone: Its antigen is not identified.

The V end was cut by 4 bases, the J end by 9 bases, with 10 bases between. Germline V gene sequence: CDR1 MNHEY, CDR2 SMNVEV (reference sequence). This CDR3 has 11 amino acids. PCR involved 60 Vbeta and 13 Jbeta primers. Here immunoSEQ multiplex PCR was the method, and the copy in TCRdb shows in-frame clones only, minus some. Counted here are roughly 150,000 clones, over 70% occurring once; the ten biggest clones make up over 1.5%. This chain uses TRBV27 with TRBJ2-7; D is unresolved. The sample comprised PBMCs. The TCR sequence derives from a woman younger than 30 in good health and CMV-seronegative. The CDR3 sequence: CASSSFHGQYF. The CDR3 DNA reads TGTGCCAGCAGTTCCTTCCACGGGCAGTACTTC.